This record covers a single T cell receptor beta chain. Here immunoSEQ multiplex PCR was the method, and the copy in TCRdb shows in-frame clones only, minus some. The sample has 45,000 to 60,000 clones, 91% seen once; the top ten hold about 3.9%. The data are from a study of technical replicates of blood from several donors. The CDR3 is 13 amino acids. Deletions cut 4 bases from V and 0 bases from J, with 8 bases between. The V gene's germline CDR1 is SGHNT and CDR2 YYREEE (reference sequence). This TCR derives from a human donor in good health. Some clones in this sample may be carry-over from other donors' samples. Input material: PBMCs. This chain uses TRBV5-4 with TRBJ2-7, with D uncertain. The CDR3 DNA reads as TGTGCCAGCAGCCAACAGCCCTCCTACGAGCAGTACTTC. This gives the protein CASSQQPSYEQYF.